The sequence of this TCR beta chain was determined in a study of cytomegalovirus exposure and HLA in healthy donors. The overall study: Earlier, 150 million to 200 million T cells were analyzed, and some 120 million unique TCR beta sequences were found among them.

PCR involved 60 Vbeta and 13 Jbeta primers. Repertoires were generated with immunoSEQ multiplex PCR, while TCRdb's copy carries only in-frame clones and drops some. The repertoire holds around 99,000 clones, with around 77% as singletons. The germline V gene encodes CDR1 SGHTS and CDR2 YDEGEE. The CDR3 covers 13 residues. The junction had 8 bases not matched to a gene; V was cut back by 0 bases and J by 16 bases. Concerning this clone: Its antigen is not known.

General study points: Later analysis suggested most CMV-associated TCR beta chains were HLA-restricted.

This clonotype was obtained from a male donor in good health and CMV-seronegative. The chain has TRBV5-8 and TRBJ2-1; 9 bases line up with TRBD2. The specimen was PBMCs. The CDR3 sequence: CASSLEVGTSSFF. CDR3 in DNA: TGTGCCAGCAGCTTGGAGGTTGGGACTAGCAGCTTCTTC.